These T cell receptor beta chains were read from a single sample in a study of T cell changes during pregnancy in multiple sclerosis. TCRdb's copy holds only in-frame clones and misses some; the assay was immunoSEQ multiplex PCR. The sample yields about 68,000 clones, 80% to 95% seen once. Specimen: peripheral blood, collected in the first trimester of pregnancy. These receptors were taken from a female donor with multiple sclerosis, enrolled in a pregnancy study. The CDR3 runs from the conserved cysteine through the conserved F or W. A D gene is named only where the DNA matches it firmly.

>TRBD2|TRBV15|TRBJ2-7
CATGLGAGESEQYF
>NA|TRBV9|TRBJ2-1
CASSVGGVGVDEQFF
>TRBD1|TRBV5-4|TRBJ2-2
CASSSGTGLATGELFF
>NA|TRBV29-1|TRBJ2-1
CSLLGDTHSYNEQFF
>TRBD1|TRBV15|TRBJ2-1
CATSRDLLGQTITNEQFF
>TRBD2|TRBV2|TRBJ2-5
CASSVPTSGGQETQYF
>TRBD1|TRBV19|TRBJ1-5
CASSKDRGGNQPQHF
>NA|TRBV6-1|TRBJ2-3
CASSVPTSTDTQYF
>TRBD1|TRBV25-1|TRBJ2-7
CASSNPGQSYEQYF
>TRBD1|TRBV10-3|TRBJ1-3
CAITSGQAFGNTIYF
>TRBD2|TRBV27|TRBJ2-5
CASSSPGGLAGGRGTQYF
>NA|TRBV18|TRBJ1-1
CASSPLRGMGDMNTEAFF
>TRBD1|TRBV7-3|TRBJ2-7
CASSPNSGGEQYF
>NA|TRBV9|TRBJ1-4
CASSVSGAGEKLFF
>NA|TRBV4-1|TRBJ2-7
CASNANVRGFEQYF
>TRBD1|TRBV19|TRBJ1-6
CASSGQGNSPLHF
>NA|TRBV7-9|TRBJ1-1
CASSLAGGRAFF
>TRBD2|TRBV7-2|TRBJ2-1
CASSPSGANGNEQFF
>NA|TRBV5-5|TRBJ1-3
CASSLLSGNTIYF
>TRBD2|TRBV9|TRBJ2-1
CASSAIGTSGSNEQFF
>TRBD1|TRBV19|TRBJ1-2
CASNRGHGYTF
>TRBD1|TRBV5-1|TRBJ2-3
CASSLGGTGSSDTQYF
>NA|TRBV29-1|TRBJ2-5
CSVELRLPLGETQYF
>NA|TRBV11-2|TRBJ1-1
CASSFRATEAFF
>TRBD1|TRBV7-2|TRBJ2-5
CASSLWTGGETQYF
>NA|TRBV5-1|TRBJ1-4
CASSLAAGGRNEKLFF
>TRBD2|TRBV2|TRBJ2-1
CASRLAGQPHEQFF
>TRBD2|TRBV5-4|TRBJ2-2
CASSLKRERDTGELFF
>NA|TRBV5-1|TRBJ1-1
CASSRDTNTEAFF